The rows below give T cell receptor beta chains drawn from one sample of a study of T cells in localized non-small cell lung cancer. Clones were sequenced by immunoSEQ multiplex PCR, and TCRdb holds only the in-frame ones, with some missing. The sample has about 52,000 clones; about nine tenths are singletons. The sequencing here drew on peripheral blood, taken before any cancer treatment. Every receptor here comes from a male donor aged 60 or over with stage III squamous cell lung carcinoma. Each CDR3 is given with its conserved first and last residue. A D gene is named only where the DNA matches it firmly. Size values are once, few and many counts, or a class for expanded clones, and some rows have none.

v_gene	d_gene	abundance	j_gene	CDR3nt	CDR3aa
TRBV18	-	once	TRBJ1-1	TGTGCCAGCTCACCATATGTTGACGGAAACACTGAAGCTTTCTTT	CASSPYVDGNTEAFF
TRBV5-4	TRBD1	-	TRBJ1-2	TGTGCCAGCAGCTTGGTTTCCGACAGGGGCTATGGCTACACCTTC	CASSLVSDRGYGYTF
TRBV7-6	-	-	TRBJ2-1	TGTGCCAGCAGGGACTACAATGAGCAGTTCTTC	CASRDYNEQFF
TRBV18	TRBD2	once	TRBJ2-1	TGTGCCAGCTCCCCGAATCGACTAGCGGGGGTGGATGAGCAGTTCTTC	CASSPNRLAGVDEQFF
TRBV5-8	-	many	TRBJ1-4	TGTGCCAGCAGCTTTGGACCGAGGGGTGAAAAACTGTTTTTT	CASSFGPRGEKLFF
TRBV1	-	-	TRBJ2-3	TGCACCAGCAGCCAGTCGCGGGCGGGCCAAGTGGATACGCAGTATTTT	CTSSQSRAGQVDTQYF
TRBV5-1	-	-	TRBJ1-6	TGCGCCAGCAGCTCCGGTGTAGTCCGGTTAGGAAATTCACCCCTCCACTTT	CASSSGVVRLGNSPLHF
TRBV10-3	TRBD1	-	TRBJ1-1	TGTGCCATCATGACCGGGACAGGTACCACTGAAGCTTTCTTT	CAIMTGTGTTEAFF
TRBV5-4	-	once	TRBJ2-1	TGTGCCAGCAGCCTCCCCTACAATGAGCAGTTCTTC	CASSLPYNEQFF
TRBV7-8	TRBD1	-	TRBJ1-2	TGTGCCAGCAGCTGGGACAGGGGGCAAGGTGGCTACACCTTC	CASSWDRGQGGYTF
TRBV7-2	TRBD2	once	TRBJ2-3	TGTGCCAGCAGCTTAGTGTGGCGGGAGCAGGGAGATACGCAGTATTTT	CASSLVWREQGDTQYF
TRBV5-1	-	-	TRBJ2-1	TGCGCCAGCAGCTTGGGGTCAGGGGGGTACAATGAGCAGTTCTTC	CASSLGSGGYNEQFF
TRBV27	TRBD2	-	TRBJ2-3	TGTGCCAGCAGACCAGACTGGGGGGGTACGCAGTATTTT	CASRPDWGGTQYF
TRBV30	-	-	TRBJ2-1	TGTGCCTGGAGCGGGGGAGGGACACAGGGTCAAGGTGAGCAGTTCTTC	CAWSGGGTQGQGEQFF
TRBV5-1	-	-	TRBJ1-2	TGCGCCAGCAGCTTGACAGAAAACTATGGCTACACCTTC	CASSLTENYGYTF
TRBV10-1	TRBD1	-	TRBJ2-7	TGCGCCAGCAGGGTCTCCGACAGGGCCGAGCAGTACTTC	CASRVSDRAEQYF
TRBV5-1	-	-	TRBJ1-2	TGCGCCAGCAGCTGGAATCCCGGACAGACAGATAACTATGGCTACACCTTC	CASSWNPGQTDNYGYTF
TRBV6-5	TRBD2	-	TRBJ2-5	TGTGCCAGCACCCCGACCGGGACTAACCAAGAGACCCAGTACTTC	CASTPTGTNQETQYF
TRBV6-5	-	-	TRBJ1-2	TGTGCCAGCAGCCCTCTACAGGAGCATGGCTACACCTTC	CASSPLQEHGYTF
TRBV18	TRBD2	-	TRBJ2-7	TGTGCCAGCTCACGTGAAGCGGGATACTACGAGCAGTACTTC	CASSREAGYYEQYF